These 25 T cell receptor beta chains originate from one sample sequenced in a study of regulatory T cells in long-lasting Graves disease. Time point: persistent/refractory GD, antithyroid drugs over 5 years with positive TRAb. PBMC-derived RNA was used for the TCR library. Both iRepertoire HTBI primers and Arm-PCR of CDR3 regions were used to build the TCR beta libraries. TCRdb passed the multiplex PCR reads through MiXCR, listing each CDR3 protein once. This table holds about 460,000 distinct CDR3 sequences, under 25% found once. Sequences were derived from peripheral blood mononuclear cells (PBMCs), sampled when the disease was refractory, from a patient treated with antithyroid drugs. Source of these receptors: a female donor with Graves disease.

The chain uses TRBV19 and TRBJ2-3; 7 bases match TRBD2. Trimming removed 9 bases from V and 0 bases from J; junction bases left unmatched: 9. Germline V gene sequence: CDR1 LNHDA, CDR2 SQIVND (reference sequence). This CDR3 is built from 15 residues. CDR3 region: CASGPGGGSTDTQYF. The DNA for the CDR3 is TGTGCCAGCGGCCCGGGAGGAGGGAGCACAGATACGCAGTATTTT.

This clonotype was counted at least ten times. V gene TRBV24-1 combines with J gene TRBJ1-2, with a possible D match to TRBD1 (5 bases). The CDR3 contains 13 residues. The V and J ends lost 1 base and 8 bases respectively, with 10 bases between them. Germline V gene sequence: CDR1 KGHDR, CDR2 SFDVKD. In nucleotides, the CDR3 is TGTGCCACCAGTGATTTTTACGGGGACGGCTACACCTTC. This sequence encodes CATSDFYGDGYTF.

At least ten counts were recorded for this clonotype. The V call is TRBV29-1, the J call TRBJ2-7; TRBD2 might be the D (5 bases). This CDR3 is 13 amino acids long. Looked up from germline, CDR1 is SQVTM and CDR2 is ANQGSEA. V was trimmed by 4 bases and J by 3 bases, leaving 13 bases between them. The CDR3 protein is CSVGGLGGYEQYF. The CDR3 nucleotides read TGCAGCGTTGGCGGTTTAGGAGGCTACGAGCAGTACTTC.

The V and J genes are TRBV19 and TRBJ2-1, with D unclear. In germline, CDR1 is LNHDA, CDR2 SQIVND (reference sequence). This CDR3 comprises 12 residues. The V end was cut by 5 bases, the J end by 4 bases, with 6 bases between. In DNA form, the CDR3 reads TGTGCCAGTAGTGGTCAGTACAATGAGCAGTTCTTC. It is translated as CASSGQYNEQFF.

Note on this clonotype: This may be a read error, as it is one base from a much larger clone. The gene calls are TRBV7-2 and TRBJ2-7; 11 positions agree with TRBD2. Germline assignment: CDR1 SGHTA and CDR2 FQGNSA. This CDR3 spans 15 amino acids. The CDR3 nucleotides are TGTTCCAGCAGCACCCGACTAGCGGGAAGCGACGAGCAGTACTTC. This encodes CSSSTRLAGSDEQYF.

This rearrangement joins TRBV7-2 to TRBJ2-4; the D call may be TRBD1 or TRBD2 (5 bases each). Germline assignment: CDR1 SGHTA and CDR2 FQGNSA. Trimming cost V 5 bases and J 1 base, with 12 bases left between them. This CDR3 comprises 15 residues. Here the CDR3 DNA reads TGTGCCAGCAGCAGGACGGGGCCTGCCAAAAACATTCAGTACTTC. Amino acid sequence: CASSRTGPAKNIQYF.

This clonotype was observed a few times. CDR3 region: CATEIMTGSNQPQHF. The CDR3 nucleotides are TGTGCCACTGAGATAATGACAGGGAGCAATCAGCCCCAGCATTTT. The V call is TRBV19, the J call TRBJ1-5, with 7 nucleotides matching TRBD1. The germline V gene has CDR1 LNHDA and CDR2 SQIVND (reference sequence). The CDR3 consists of 15 residues. After removal of 10 bases from V and 1 base from J, the junction contained 10 bases not matched to a gene.

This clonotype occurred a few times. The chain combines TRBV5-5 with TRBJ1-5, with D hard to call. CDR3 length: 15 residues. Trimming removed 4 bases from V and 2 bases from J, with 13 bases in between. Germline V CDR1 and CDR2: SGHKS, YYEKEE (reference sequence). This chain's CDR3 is CASSEGWGRNQPQHF. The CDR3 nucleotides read TGTGCCAGCAGCGAAGGGTGGGGTCGCAATCAGCCCCAGCATTTT.

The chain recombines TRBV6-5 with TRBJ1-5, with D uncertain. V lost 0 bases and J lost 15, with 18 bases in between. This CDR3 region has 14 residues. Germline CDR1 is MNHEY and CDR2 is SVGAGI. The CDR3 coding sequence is TGTGCCAGCAGTTACTCCTACGGGGATTCGGGTATGCATTTT. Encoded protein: CASSYSYGDSGMHF.

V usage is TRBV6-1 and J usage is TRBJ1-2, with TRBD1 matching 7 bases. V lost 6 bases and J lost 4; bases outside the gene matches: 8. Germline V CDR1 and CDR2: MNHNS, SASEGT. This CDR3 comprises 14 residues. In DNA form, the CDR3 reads TGTGCCAGCAGCCACCGGGACAGCGTCTATGGCTACACCTTC. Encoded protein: CASSHRDSVYGYTF.

The CDR3 here is CSARGGWDPQETQYF. CDR3 coding DNA: TGCAGTGCTAGAGGAGGGTGGGACCCGCAAGAGACCCAGTACTTC. The chain is built from TRBV20-1 and TRBJ2-5; either TRBD1 or TRBD2 may supply D (5 bases each). V was trimmed by 1 base and J by 2 bases, leaving 14 bases between them. Per germline, CDR1 DFQATT and CDR2 SNEGSKA (reference sequence). The length of the CDR3 is 15 residues.

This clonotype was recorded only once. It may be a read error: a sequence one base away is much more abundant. CDR3 sequence reads: CASSQAGGDSYEQCF. CDR3 bases: TGTGCCAGCAGCCAAGCAGGGGGCGACTCCTACGAGCAGTGCTTC. The chain employs TRBV7-2 and TRBJ2-7; 8 nucleotides agree with TRBD1. The V gene's germline CDR1 is SGHTA and CDR2 FQGNSA. This CDR3 has 15 residues.

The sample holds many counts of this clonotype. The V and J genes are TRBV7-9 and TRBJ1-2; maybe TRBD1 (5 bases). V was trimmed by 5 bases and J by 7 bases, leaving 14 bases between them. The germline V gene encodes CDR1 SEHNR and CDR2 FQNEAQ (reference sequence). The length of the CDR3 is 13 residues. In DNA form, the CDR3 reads TGTGCCAGCAGCCGGCCAGGGTCGCGTGGCTACACCTTC. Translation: CASSRPGSRGYTF. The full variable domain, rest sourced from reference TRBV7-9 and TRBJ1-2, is DTGVSQNPRHKITKRGQNVTFRCDPISEHNRLYWYRQTLGQGPEFLTYFQNEAQLEKSRLLSDRFSAERPKGSFSTLEIQRTEQGDSAMYLCASSRPGSRGYTFGSGTRLTVV.

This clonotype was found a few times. CDR3 in DNA: TGTGCCAGCAGTTACGCGGCAGAGGCTTATAGCAATCAGCCCCAGCATTTT. This sequence encodes CASSYAAEAYSNQPQHF. The V call is TRBV6-9, the J call TRBJ1-5, with D hard to call. Germline V gene data show CDR1 as MNHGY and CDR2 as SVAAGI. Deletions cut 3 bases from V and 0 bases from J, with 15 bases between. The CDR3 contains 17 residues.

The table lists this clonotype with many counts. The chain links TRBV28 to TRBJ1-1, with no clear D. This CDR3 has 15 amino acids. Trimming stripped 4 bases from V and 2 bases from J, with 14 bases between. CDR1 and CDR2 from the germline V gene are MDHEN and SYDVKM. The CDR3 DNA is TGTGCCAGCAGTTCTCCCGGACGTATTAACACTGAAGCTTTCTTT. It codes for CASSSPGRINTEAFF.

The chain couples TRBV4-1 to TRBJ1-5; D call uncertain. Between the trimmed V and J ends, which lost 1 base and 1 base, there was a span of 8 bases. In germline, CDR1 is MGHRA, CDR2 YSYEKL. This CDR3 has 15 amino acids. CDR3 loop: CASSQGAMSNQPQHF. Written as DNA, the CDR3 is TGCGCCAGCAGCCAAGGGGCCATGAGCAATCAGCCCCAGCATTTT.

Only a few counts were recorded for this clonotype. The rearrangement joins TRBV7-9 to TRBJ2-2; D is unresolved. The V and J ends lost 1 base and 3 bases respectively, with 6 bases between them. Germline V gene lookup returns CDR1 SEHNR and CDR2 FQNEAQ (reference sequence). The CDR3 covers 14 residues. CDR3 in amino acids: CASSLVLDTGELFF. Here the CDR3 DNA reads TGTGCCAGCAGCTTAGTTTTGGACACCGGGGAGCTGTTTTTT.

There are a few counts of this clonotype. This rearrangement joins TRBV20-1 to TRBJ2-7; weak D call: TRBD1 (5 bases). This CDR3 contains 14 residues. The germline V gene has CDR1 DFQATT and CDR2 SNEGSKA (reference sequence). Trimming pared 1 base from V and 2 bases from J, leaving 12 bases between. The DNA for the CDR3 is TGCAGTGCTAGAGCCGAGGCAGGGACCTACGAGCAGTACTTC. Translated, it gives CSARAEAGTYEQYF.

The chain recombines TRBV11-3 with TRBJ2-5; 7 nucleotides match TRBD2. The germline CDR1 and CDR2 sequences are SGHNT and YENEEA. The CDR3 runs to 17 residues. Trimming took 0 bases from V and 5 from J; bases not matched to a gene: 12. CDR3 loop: CASSLDLYTGGSETQYF. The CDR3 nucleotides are TGTGCCAGCAGCTTAGATCTTTACACCGGGGGGTCTGAGACCCAGTACTTC. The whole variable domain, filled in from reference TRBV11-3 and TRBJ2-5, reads EAGVVQSPRYKIIEKKQPVAFWCNPISGHNTLYWYLQNLGQGPELLIRYENEEAVDDSQLPKDRFSAERLKGVDSTLKIQPAELGDSAVYLCASSLDLYTGGSETQYFGPGTRLLVL.

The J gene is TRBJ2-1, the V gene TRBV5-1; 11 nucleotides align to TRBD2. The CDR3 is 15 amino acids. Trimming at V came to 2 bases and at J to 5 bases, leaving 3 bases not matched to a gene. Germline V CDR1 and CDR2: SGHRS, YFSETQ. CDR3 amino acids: CASSFLSGGDNEQFF. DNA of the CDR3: TGCGCCAGCAGCTTTCTTAGCGGGGGGGACAATGAGCAGTTCTTC.

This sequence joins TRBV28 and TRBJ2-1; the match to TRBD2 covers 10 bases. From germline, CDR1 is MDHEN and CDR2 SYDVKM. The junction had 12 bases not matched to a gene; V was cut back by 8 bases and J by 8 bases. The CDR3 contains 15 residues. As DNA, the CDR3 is TGTGCCAGCCGCCGAGCGGGGGGGCTTTACCATGAGCAGTTCTTC. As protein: CASRRAGGLYHEQFF.

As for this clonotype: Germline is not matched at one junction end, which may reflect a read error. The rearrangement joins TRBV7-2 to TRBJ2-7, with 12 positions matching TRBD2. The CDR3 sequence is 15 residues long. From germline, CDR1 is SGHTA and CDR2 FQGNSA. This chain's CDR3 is CASSATSGSSYEQCF. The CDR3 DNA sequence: TGTGCCAGCAGCGCGACTAGCGGGAGTTCCTACGAGCAGTGCTTC.

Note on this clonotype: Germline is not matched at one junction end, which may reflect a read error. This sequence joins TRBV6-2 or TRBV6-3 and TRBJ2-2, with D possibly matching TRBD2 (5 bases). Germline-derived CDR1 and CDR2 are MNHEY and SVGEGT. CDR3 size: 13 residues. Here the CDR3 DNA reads TGTGCCAGCAGTTACGGTAACCACGGGGAGCTGTTTTTC. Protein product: CASSYGNHGELFF.

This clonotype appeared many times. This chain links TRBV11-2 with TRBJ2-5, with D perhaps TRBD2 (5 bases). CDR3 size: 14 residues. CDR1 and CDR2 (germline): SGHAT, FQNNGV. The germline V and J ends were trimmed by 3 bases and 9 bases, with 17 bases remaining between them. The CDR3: CASSFGLAHSSQYF. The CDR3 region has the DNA TGTGCCAGCAGCTTTGGACTTGCCCACTCGTCCCAGTACTTC.

The CDR3 region is CSVATSQGPGYTF. As DNA, the CDR3 is TGCAGCGTCGCTACCTCACAGGGGCCTGGCTACACCTTC. The V gene is TRBV29-1, the J gene TRBJ1-2; 7 nucleotides line up with TRBD1. Germline trimming cut 6 bases from V and 7 bases from J; bases unmatched to any gene: 11. The germline V gene has CDR1 SQVTM and CDR2 ANQGSEA. The CDR3 runs to 13 residues.